One and the same sample provided the 32 T cell receptor beta chains below, sequenced in a study of T cells in Graves' hyperthyroidism and ophthalmopathy. Amplification of TCR beta CDR3 regions used RNA as the template. The HTBI primer set drove a first-round RT-PCR of the TCR CDR3. Each CDR3 protein gets one entry after TCRdb re-called the multiplex PCR reads with MiXCR. Of 300,000 to 350,000 distinct CDR3 sequences in the sample, 11% to 15% were seen once. Sequencing was done on a sample of blood. These receptors were obtained from a woman between 25 and 40 years old with Graves' hyperthyroidism.

This clonotype occurred many times. CDR3 sequence reads: CASSPQGPNTEAFF. CDR3 bases: TGTGCCAGCAGTCCTCAGGGGCCGAACACTGAAGCTTTCTTT. The chain is built from TRBV28 and TRBJ1-1, with D possibly being TRBD1 (6 bases). V lost 5 bases and J 1 base, leaving 11 bases between the germline ends. This CDR3 is 14 amino acids long. The germline CDR1 and CDR2 sequences are MDHEN and SYDVKM.

The chain uses TRBV28 and TRBJ2-7; TRBD2 aligns across 8 bases. Germline trimming cut 5 bases from V and 7 bases from J; bases unmatched to any gene: 10. CDR1 is MDHEN and CDR2 is SYDVKM in the germline V gene. The CDR3 totals 14 residues. The DNA of the CDR3 is TGTGCCAGCAGTACAACTAGCGGTAGGGGGGAGCAGTACTTC. Its protein product is CASSTTSGRGEQYF.

The CDR3: CASSESPSGSYEQYF. Written as DNA, the CDR3 is TGTGCCAGCAGTGAATCGCCTAGCGGGAGCTACGAGCAGTACTTC. This sequence joins TRBV25-1 and TRBJ2-7; 10 bases are a match to TRBD2. V shed 1 base, J shed 3 bases, and the junction held 3 bases outside the gene matches. The CDR3 totals 15 residues. Germline CDR1 is MGHDK and CDR2 is SYGVNS.

The chain carries TRBV30 and TRBJ2-7; 11 nucleotides line up with TRBD1. The J segment lost 1 base and the V segment lost 1 base, leaving 3 bases of the junction unmatched. CDR3 size: 15 residues. Germline V CDR1 and CDR2: GTSNPN, SVGIG (reference sequence). CDR3 protein: CAWSDRDRGSYEQYF. For the CDR3, the DNA is TGTGCCTGGAGTGACCGGGACAGGGGGTCCTACGAGCAGTACTTC.

At least ten counts were recorded for this clonotype. This sequence joins TRBV28 and TRBJ1-6; perhaps TRBD1 as D (5 bases). V was shortened by 8 bases and J by 7 bases, with 18 bases between the two germline ends. There are 15 residues in the CDR3. Germline CDR1 and CDR2: MDHEN and SYDVKM. CDR3 DNA sequence: TGTGCCAGCCTCCGGGACGGGACTCAAAATTCACCCCTCCACTTT. Its translation is CASLRDGTQNSPLHF.

This clonotype was seen repeatedly, ten times or more. V usage is TRBV6-1 and J usage is TRBJ2-7, with a weak D call TRBD2 (6 bases). The germline V gene has CDR1 MNHNS and CDR2 SASEGT. This CDR3 spans 13 amino acids. V was pared by 6 bases and J by 3 bases, with 12 bases between. CDR3 residues: CASRRGVGYEQYF. The DNA of the CDR3 is TGTGCCAGCAGGCGGGGAGTAGGCTACGAGCAGTACTTC.

This clonotype was recorded many times. The chain couples TRBV10-1 to TRBJ2-1, with D uncertain. V was clipped by 2 bases and J by 5 bases, with 10 bases between them. This CDR3 has 14 amino acids. Germline V lookup: CDR1 WNHNN, CDR2 SYGVQD (reference sequence). The CDR3 nucleotides are TGCGCCAGCAGTGAGGATAACTGGAACAATGAGCAGTTCTTC. It translates to CASSEDNWNNEQFF.

This clonotype was found a few times. The chain carries TRBV7-8 and TRBJ1-5; 10 positions match TRBD1. CDR1 SGHVS and CDR2 FQNEAQ come from the germline V gene. After removal of 5 bases from V and 6 bases from J, the junction contained 4 bases not matched to a gene. There are 14 residues in the CDR3. As DNA, the CDR3 is TGTGCCAGCAGCCAGGACAGGGGGGTTCAGCCCCAGCATTTT. This encodes CASSQDRGVQPQHF. Based on the CDR3 plus reference TRBV7-8 and TRBJ1-5, the full variable domain is GAGVSQSPRYKVAKRGQDVALRCDPISGHVSLFWYQQALGQGPEFLTYFQNEAQLDKSGLPSDRFFAERPEGSVSTLKIQRTQQEDSAVYLCASSQDRGVQPQHFGDGTRLSIL.

This clonotype came up many times. The V and J genes are TRBV7-8 and TRBJ1-2, with 8 bases aligning to TRBD1. The germline gives CDR1 SGHVS, CDR2 FQNEAQ. This CDR3 is 15 amino acids long. V lost 5 bases to trimming and J lost 6 bases; unmatched junction nucleotides: 11. DNA of the CDR3: TGTGCCAGCAGCCAACCGGGACAGGCAGGGCATGGCTACACCTTC. Translating gives CASSQPGQAGHGYTF.

The rearrangement links TRBV10-3 to TRBJ2-7; maybe TRBD1 (5 bases). The CDR3 has 14 residues. Germline V gives CDR1 ENHRY, CDR2 SYGVKD. V was shortened by 11 bases and J by 5 bases, with 22 bases between the two germline ends. The CDR3 loop reads CASTPDRQSHEQYF. CDR3 sequence (DNA): TGTGCCTCAACACCAGACCGACAGTCCCACGAGCAGTACTTC.

At least ten counts were recorded for this clonotype. This rearrangement joins TRBV9 to TRBJ1-1, with D hard to call. V lost 4 bases and J lost 2, with 9 bases in between. The germline V gene encodes CDR1 SGDLS and CDR2 YYNGEE. CDR3 length equals 13 residues. The DNA of the CDR3 is TGTGCCAGCAGCTCCCAGCCAAACACTGAAGCTTTCTTT. Encoded protein: CASSSQPNTEAFF.

This clonotype was observed at least ten times. This chain uses TRBV27 with TRBJ2-1; 7 bases agree with TRBD1. Germline-derived CDR1 and CDR2 are MNHEY and SMNVEV (reference sequence). CDR3 length: 16 amino acids. J was trimmed by 3 bases and V by 3 bases; bases with no gene match: 8. CDR3 in DNA: TGTGCCAGCAGTTTCAGGGCCAGGGGGAACTACAATGAGCAGTTCTTC. It translates to CASSFRARGNYNEQFF.

This clonotype came up many times. J is TRBJ2-7 and V is TRBV29-1; TRBD2 matches at 12 bases. Germline CDR1 is SQVTM and CDR2 is ANQGSEA. The CDR3 is made up of 13 amino acids. Trimming at V came to 7 bases and at J to 5 bases, leaving 6 bases not matched to a gene. CDR3 residues: CSASGRASNEQYF. The DNA for the CDR3 is TGCAGCGCTAGCGGGAGGGCCAGCAACGAGCAGTACTTC.

The rearrangement uses TRBV20-1 and TRBJ2-7; no reliable D call. Trimming stripped 5 bases from V and 5 bases from J, with 16 bases between. CDR3 size: 13 residues. Germline assignment: CDR1 DFQATT and CDR2 SNEGSKA (reference sequence). CDR3 protein: CSARTEWIHEQYF. DNA for the CDR3: TGCAGTGCTCGGACGGAGTGGATACACGAGCAGTACTTC.

This clonotype was observed at least ten times. This chain joins TRBV28 and TRBJ2-6, with 7 bases fitting TRBD1. With V trimmed by 5 bases and J by 3 bases, 4 bases remained unmatched. This CDR3 is built from 15 residues. The germline V gene has CDR1 MDHEN and CDR2 SYDVKM. The CDR3 protein is CASSPTGVGANVLTF. The DNA for the CDR3 is TGTGCCAGCAGTCCTACAGGGGTTGGGGCCAACGTCCTGACTTTC.

This clonotype showed up many times. V is TRBV6-1 and J is TRBJ1-5; no firm D call. Trimming removed 6 bases from V and 0 bases from J, with 9 bases in between. Germline V gives CDR1 MNHNS, CDR2 SASEGT. The CDR3 contains 14 residues. CDR3 residues: CASSPVSSNQPQHF. The CDR3 DNA sequence: TGTGCCAGCAGCCCCGTCAGTAGCAATCAGCCCCAGCATTTT.

The sample holds many counts of this clonotype. The gene calls are TRBV6-1 and TRBJ2-1; 10 bases line up with TRBD2. CDR3 size: 16 residues. After removal of 6 bases from V and 1 base from J, the junction contained 6 bases not matched to a gene. CDR1 and CDR2 from the germline V gene are MNHNS and SASEGT. This CDR3 is CASRPIAGGSYNEQFF. The DNA of the CDR3 is TGTGCCAGCAGACCCATAGCGGGAGGTTCCTACAATGAGCAGTTCTTC.

This clonotype was detected only a few times. V gene TRBV5-1 combines with J gene TRBJ2-1; 7 bases map to TRBD1. Per the germline V gene, CDR1 is SGHRS and CDR2 is YFSETQ. V was pared by 4 bases and J by 8 bases, with 6 bases of the junction left unmatched. The CDR3 extends over 13 amino acids. CDR3 residues: CASSPDRAYEQFF. CDR3 nucleotides: TGCGCCAGCAGCCCAGACAGGGCATATGAGCAGTTCTTC.

Turning to this clonotype: Without the conserved terminal phenylalanine or tryptophan, this CDR3 likely stems from a read error. The chain joins TRBV11-2 to TRBJ1-4; D unresolved. Germline values: CDR1 SGHAT, CDR2 FQNNGV. The germline V and J ends were trimmed by 5 bases and 0 bases, with 7 bases remaining between them. This CDR3 is 14 amino acids long. CDR3 DNA: TGTGCCAGCAGCCGGAGCACAACTAATGAAAAACTGTTTCTT. Amino acid sequence: CASSRSTTNEKLFL.

The sample holds many counts of this clonotype. The chain joins TRBV20-1 to TRBJ2-5; weak D call: TRBD2 (6 bases). The CDR3 is made up of 14 amino acids. Trimming shortened V by 3 bases and J by 6 bases, and 17 bases separated the two germline ends. The germline gives CDR1 DFQATT, CDR2 SNEGSKA (reference sequence). The CDR3 DNA sequence: TGCAGTGCTAGGGACTACTACGATCTCCAGACCCAGTACTTC. This sequence encodes CSARDYYDLQTQYF.

This clonotype was seen repeatedly, ten times or more. V usage is TRBV15 and J usage is TRBJ2-3; TRBD2 matches at 12 bases. The V and J ends lost 5 bases and 4 bases, in that order; junction bases with no gene match: 10. CDR1 is LNHNV and CDR2 is YYDKDF in the germline V gene (reference sequence). This CDR3 has 17 residues. CDR3 in DNA: TGTGCCACCAGCTCCCAGCGGACTAGCGGGACTTCAGATACGCAGTATTTT. Its translation: CATSSQRTSGTSDTQYF.

This clonotype was seen ten or more times. The V call is TRBV12-3 or TRBV12-4, the J call TRBJ2-5; D is possibly TRBD1 (5 bases). CDR3 length: 14 amino acids. V shed 3 bases and J shed 2 bases, with 10 bases lying between them. Written as DNA, the CDR3 is TGTGCCAGCAGTTTGCTCAGGGCGCAAGAGACCCAGTACTTC. Residues: CASSLLRAQETQYF.

The rearrangement joins TRBV20-1 to TRBJ2-1; D remains ambiguous. The CDR3 runs to 13 residues. V lost 5 bases to trimming and J lost 0 bases, with 8 bases between them. The V gene's germline CDR1 is DFQATT and CDR2 SNEGSKA (reference sequence). This CDR3 is CSAHPSSYNEQFF. CDR3 bases: TGCAGTGCTCATCCCAGCTCCTACAATGAGCAGTTCTTC.

The chain has TRBV28 and TRBJ2-7; 7 nucleotides align to TRBD2. Per the germline V gene, CDR1 is MDHEN and CDR2 is SYDVKM. This CDR3 has 15 residues. The J segment lost 4 bases and the V segment lost 4 bases, leaving 10 bases of the junction unmatched. The chain's CDR3 is CASSSATGGRYEQYF. The CDR3 DNA sequence: TGTGCCAGCAGTTCAGCAACTGGCGGGAGATACGAGCAGTACTTC.

This clonotype has only a few counts. The chain couples TRBV27 to TRBJ2-2; tentative D call: TRBD1 (5 bases). This CDR3 has 13 amino acids. Germline V lookup: CDR1 MNHEY, CDR2 SMNVEV (reference sequence). V dropped 6 bases and J dropped 6 bases, with 11 bases sitting between them. The CDR3 DNA follows: TGTGCCAGCAGACTTAGGGGATCCGGGGAGCTGTTTTTT. Translation gives CASRLRGSGELFF.

The chain recombines TRBV3-1 with TRBJ2-2; D may correspond to TRBD1 or TRBD2 (5 bases each). Germline V gene data show CDR1 as LGHDT and CDR2 as YNNKEL (reference sequence). V lost 1 base, J lost 8 bases, and 11 bases lay in between. The CDR3 runs to 14 residues. In nucleotides, the CDR3 is TGTGCCAGCAGCCAAGGCCCGGGGCGAGGGGAGCTGTTTTTT. Amino acid sequence: CASSQGPGRGELFF.

This clonotype occurred many times. The chain has TRBV28 and TRBJ2-1; the D gene is possibly TRBD2 (6 bases). CDR1 is MDHEN, CDR2 SYDVKM, per germline. This CDR3 has 13 amino acids. The germline V and J ends were trimmed by 4 bases and 10 bases, with 14 bases remaining between them. Here the CDR3 DNA reads TGTGCCAGCAGTTCCTCCCGGAGGGTAGAGCAGTTCTTC. Protein: CASSSSRRVEQFF. Drawing the rest from reference TRBV28 and TRBJ2-1, the complete variable domain is DVKVTQSSRYLVKRTGEKVFLECVQDMDHENMFWYRQDPGLGLRLIYFSYDVKMKEKGDIPEGYSVSREKKERFSLILESASTNQTSMYLCASSSSRRVEQFFGPGTRLTVL.

This clonotype was counted many times. The gene calls are TRBV27 and TRBJ2-1; D uncertain. CDR1 is MNHEY and CDR2 is SMNVEV in the germline V gene (reference sequence). CDR3 length: 14 residues. The V end lost 5 bases, the J end lost 0 bases, and 8 bases lay between the germline ends. In DNA, the CDR3 is TGTGCCAGCAGTGCCAGGAGCTCCTACAATGAGCAGTTCTTC. Encoded protein: CASSARSSYNEQFF.

This clonotype was observed many times. The chain is built from TRBV6-1 and TRBJ2-2, with a weak D call TRBD1 (6 bases). V lost 2 bases, J lost 5 bases, and 18 bases lay in between. The germline V gene has CDR1 MNHNS and CDR2 SASEGT. The CDR3 spans 17 residues. In nucleotides, the CDR3 is TGTGCCAGCAGTGAATTGTGGGGGCGCGGAGGAACCGGGGAGCTGTTTTTT. This sequence encodes CASSELWGRGGTGELFF.

This clonotype was detected only a few times. The rearrangement joins TRBV7-9 to TRBJ2-1; weak D call: TRBD1 (6 bases). The V end lost 5 bases, the J end lost 0 bases, and 11 bases lay between the germline ends. The CDR3 consists of 15 residues. Germline CDR1 SEHNR, CDR2 FQNEAQ (reference sequence). In DNA form, the CDR3 reads TGTGCCAGCAGCCCCAGACAGGCCTCCTACAATGAGCAGTTCTTC. It encodes CASSPRQASYNEQFF.

This clonotype was detected only a few times. The gene calls are TRBV19 and TRBJ1-4; no reliable D call. Per the germline V gene, CDR1 is LNHDA and CDR2 is SQIVND (reference sequence). The CDR3 spans 15 residues. The germline V and J ends were trimmed by 9 bases and 2 bases, with 16 bases remaining between them. This CDR3 reads CASALRAPTNEKLFF. The CDR3 bases are TGTGCCAGCGCACTACGGGCCCCTACTAATGAAAAACTGTTTTTT.

Many counts were recorded for this clonotype. The gene calls are TRBV7-9 and TRBJ1-4; D not certain. Germline assignment: CDR1 SEHNR and CDR2 FQNEAQ (reference sequence). This CDR3 is built from 13 residues. Trimming removed 3 bases at V and 0 bases at J, with 2 bases between. The CDR3 region has the DNA TGTGCCAGCAGCTTTGCAACTAATGAAAAACTGTTTTTT. The encoded protein is CASSFATNEKLFF.